Sequencing of this T cell receptor beta chain was carried out in a study of blood T cell repertoires in COVID-19. Overall study: Sources were T cells, B-cell-depleted T cells, or PBMCs; the material itself was cDNA or gDNA.

The germline V gene has CDR1 KGHSH and CDR2 LQKENI. The length of the CDR3 is 16 residues. Trimming cost V 1 base and J 1 base, with 14 bases left between them. Libraries were prepared by immunoSEQ multiplex PCR; TCRdb keeps only in-frame clonotypes and omits some of them. The table includes some 170,000 clones, about 90% detected once. The chain has TRBV18 and TRBJ2-7; maybe TRBD2 (5 bases). This clonotype was obtained from a human donor with acute COVID-19. The donor label of this sample is uncertain. Sequencing was performed on PBMCs or T cells enriched from blood (not recorded which). CDR3 DNA sequence: TGTGCCAGCTCACCACTTGGGAGAACGGGGTCCTACGAGCAGTACTTC. Protein: CASSPLGRTGSYEQYF.